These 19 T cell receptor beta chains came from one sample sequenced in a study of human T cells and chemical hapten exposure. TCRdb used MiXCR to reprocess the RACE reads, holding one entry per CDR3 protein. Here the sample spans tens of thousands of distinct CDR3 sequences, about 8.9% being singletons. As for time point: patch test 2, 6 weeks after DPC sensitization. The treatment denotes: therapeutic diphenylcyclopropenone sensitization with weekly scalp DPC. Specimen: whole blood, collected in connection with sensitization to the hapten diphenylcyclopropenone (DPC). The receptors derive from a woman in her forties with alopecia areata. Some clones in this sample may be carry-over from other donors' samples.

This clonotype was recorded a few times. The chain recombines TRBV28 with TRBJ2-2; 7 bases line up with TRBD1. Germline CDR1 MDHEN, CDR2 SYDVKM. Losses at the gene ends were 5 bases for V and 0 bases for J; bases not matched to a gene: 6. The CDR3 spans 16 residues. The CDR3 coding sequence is TGTGCCAGCAGTATAACAGGGGCTGCGAACACCGGGGAGCTGTTTTTT. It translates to CASSITGAANTGELFF.

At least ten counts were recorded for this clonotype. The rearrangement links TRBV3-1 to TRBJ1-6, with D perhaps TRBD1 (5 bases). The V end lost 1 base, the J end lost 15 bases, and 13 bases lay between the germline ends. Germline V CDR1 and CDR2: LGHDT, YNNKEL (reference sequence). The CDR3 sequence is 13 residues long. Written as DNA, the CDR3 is TGTGCCAGCAGCCAAGGGCAAATCAGGGTCCTCCACTTT. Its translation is CASSQGQIRVLHF.

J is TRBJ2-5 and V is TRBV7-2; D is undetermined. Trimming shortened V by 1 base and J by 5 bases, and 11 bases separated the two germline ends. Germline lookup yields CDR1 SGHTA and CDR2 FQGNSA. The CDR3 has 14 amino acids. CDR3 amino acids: CASSLERRTETQYF. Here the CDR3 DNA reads TGTGCCAGCAGCTTAGAAAGGCGGACCGAGACCCAGTACTTC.

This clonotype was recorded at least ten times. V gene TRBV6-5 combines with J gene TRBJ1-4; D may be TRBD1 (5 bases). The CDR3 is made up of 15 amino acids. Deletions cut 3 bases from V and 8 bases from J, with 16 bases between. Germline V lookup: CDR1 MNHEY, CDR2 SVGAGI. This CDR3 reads CASSYNDRFGEKLFF. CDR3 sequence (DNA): TGTGCCAGCAGTTATAATGACAGATTTGGAGAAAAACTGTTTTTT.

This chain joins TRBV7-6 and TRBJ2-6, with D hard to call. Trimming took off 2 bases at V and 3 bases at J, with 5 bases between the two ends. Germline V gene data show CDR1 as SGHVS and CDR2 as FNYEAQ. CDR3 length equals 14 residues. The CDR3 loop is CASSLTDGANVLTF. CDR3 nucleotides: TGTGCCAGCAGCTTAACAGATGGGGCCAACGTCCTGACTTTC.

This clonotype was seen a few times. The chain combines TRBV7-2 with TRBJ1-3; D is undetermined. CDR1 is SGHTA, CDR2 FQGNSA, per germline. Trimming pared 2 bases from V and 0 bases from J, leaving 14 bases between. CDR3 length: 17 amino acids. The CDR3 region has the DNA TGTGCCAGCAGCTTAAAGCCAGCAGGCTTCTCTGGAAACACCATATATTTT. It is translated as CASSLKPAGFSGNTIYF. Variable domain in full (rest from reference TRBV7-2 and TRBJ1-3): GAGVSQSPSNKVTEKGKDVELRCDPISGHTALYWYRQSLGQGLEFLIYFQGNSAPDKSGLPSDRFSAERTGGSVSTLTIQRTQQEDSAVYLCASSLKPAGFSGNTIYFGEGSWLTVV.

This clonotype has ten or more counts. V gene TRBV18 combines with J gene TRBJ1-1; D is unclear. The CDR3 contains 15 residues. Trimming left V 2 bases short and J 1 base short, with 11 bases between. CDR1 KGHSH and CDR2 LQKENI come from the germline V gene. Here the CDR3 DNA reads TGTGCCAGCTCACCAGCTCTTGTAAGGAACACTGAAGCTTTCTTT. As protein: CASSPALVRNTEAFF.

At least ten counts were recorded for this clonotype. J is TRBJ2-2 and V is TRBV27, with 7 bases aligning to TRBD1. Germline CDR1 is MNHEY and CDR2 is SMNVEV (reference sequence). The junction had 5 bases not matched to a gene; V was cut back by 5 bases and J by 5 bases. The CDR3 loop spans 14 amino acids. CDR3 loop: CASSRQGGTGELFF. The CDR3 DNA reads TGTGCCAGCAGTAGACAGGGTGGTACCGGGGAGCTGTTTTTT.

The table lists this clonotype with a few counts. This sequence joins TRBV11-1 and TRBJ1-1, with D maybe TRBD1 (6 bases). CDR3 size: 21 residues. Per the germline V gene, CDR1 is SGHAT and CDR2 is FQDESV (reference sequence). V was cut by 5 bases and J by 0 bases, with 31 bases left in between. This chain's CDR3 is CASSIYRARDTRRNMNTEAFF. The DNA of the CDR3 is TGTGCCAGCAGCATATATAGAGCCCGGGACACAAGACGTAACATGAACACTGAAGCTTTCTTT.

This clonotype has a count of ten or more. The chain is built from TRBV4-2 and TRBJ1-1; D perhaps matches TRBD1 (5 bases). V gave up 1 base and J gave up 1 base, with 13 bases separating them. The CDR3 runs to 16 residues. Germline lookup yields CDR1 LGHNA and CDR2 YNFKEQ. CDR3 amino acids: CASSQAAGEGNTEAFF. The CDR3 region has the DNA TGTGCCAGCAGCCAAGCGGCGGGGGAGGGGAACACTGAAGCTTTCTTT.

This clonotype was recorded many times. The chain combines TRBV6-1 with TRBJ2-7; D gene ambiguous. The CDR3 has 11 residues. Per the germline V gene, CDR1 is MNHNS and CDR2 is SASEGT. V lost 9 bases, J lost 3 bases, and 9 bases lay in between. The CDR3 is CASMGFYEQYF. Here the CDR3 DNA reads TGTGCCAGTATGGGGTTCTACGAGCAGTACTTC.

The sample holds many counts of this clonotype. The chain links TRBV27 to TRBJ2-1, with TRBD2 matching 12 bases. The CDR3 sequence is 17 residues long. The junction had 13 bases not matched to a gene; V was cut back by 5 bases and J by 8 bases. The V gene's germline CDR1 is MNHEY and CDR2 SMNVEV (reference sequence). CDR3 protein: CASSPRRASGGADEQFF. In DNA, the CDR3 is TGTGCCAGCAGTCCAAGACGGGCTAGCGGGGGGGCCGATGAGCAGTTCTTC.

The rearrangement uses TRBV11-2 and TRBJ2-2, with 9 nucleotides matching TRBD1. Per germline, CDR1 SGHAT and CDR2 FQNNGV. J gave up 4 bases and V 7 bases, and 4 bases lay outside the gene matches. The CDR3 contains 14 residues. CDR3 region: CASNPGQGTGELFF. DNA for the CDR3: TGTGCCAGCAACCCGGGACAGGGCACCGGGGAGCTGTTTTTT.

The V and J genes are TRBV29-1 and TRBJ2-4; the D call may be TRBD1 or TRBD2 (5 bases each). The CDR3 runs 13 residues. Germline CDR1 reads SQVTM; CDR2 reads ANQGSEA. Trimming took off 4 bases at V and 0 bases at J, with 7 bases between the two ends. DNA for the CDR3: TGCAGCGTTGGGGACGCAGCCAAAAACATTCAGTACTTC. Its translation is CSVGDAAKNIQYF.

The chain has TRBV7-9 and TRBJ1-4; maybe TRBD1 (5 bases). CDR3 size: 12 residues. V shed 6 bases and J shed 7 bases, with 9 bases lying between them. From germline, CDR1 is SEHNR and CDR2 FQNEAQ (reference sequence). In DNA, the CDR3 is TGTGCCAGCAGGGGAGGGGCTGAAAAACTGTTTTTT. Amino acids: CASRGGAEKLFF.

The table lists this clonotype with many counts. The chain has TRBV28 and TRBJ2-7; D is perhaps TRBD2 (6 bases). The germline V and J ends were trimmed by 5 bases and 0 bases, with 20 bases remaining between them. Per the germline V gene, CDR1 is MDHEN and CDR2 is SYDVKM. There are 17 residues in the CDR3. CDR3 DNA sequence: TGTGCCAGCAGTCCCTTCTGGGGCGGGGCTTTCTCCTACGAGCAGTACTTC. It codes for CASSPFWGGAFSYEQYF.

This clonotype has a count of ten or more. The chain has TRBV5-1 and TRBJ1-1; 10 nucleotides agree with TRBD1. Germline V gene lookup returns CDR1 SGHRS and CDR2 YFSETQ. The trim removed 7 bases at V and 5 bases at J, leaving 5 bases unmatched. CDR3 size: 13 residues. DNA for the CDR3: TGCGCCAGCGGGGACAGGGGTATGACTGAAGCTTTCTTT. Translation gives CASGDRGMTEAFF.

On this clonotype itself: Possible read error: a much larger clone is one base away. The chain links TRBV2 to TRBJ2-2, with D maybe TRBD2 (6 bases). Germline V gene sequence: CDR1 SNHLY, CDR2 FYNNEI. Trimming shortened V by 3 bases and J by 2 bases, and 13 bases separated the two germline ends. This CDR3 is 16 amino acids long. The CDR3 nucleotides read TGTGCCAGCAGTGAGGGCAGTAGCGGAAACACCGGGGAGCTGTTTTTT. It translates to CASSEGSSGNTGELFF.

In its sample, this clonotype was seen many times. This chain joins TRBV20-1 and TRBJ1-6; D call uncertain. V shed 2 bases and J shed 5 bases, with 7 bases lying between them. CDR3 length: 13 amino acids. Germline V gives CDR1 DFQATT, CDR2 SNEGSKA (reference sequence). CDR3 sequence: CSARRTDNSPLHF. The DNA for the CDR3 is TGCAGTGCTAGACGGACGGATAATTCACCCCTCCACTTT.